Below, 28 T cell receptor beta chains from the same sample are listed, as sequenced in a study of T cell repertoires in cytomegalovirus infection. MiXCR, applied by TCRdb to the reads, yields one record per CDR3 protein. Of about 340,000 distinct CDR3 sequences listed, just under 30% are singletons. No cognate antigen is known for these TCRs. The sequencing here drew on cultured PBMCs, taken from culture after CMV antigen stimulation. Receptors were obtained from a human donor in good health (CMV status not recorded). Some clones in this sample may be carry-over from other donors' samples.

In its sample, this clonotype was seen a few times. The rearrangement uses TRBV7-6 and TRBJ2-7, with 9 bases identical to TRBD1. CDR1 is SGHVS and CDR2 is FNYEAQ in the germline V gene. CDR3 length: 15 residues. V lost 7 bases, J lost 0 bases, and 7 bases stayed unmatched. The CDR3 region is CASKLGQGTSYEQYF. Written as DNA, the CDR3 is TGTGCCAGCAAATTGGGACAGGGAACCTCCTACGAGCAGTACTTC.

This chain links TRBV28 with TRBJ1-2; D is unclear. This CDR3 is built from 14 residues. V was cut by 5 bases and J by 2 bases, with 12 bases left in between. Germline CDR1 and CDR2: MDHEN and SYDVKM. The CDR3 is CASSPPFVNYGYTF. The DNA of the CDR3 is TGTGCCAGCAGTCCCCCCTTCGTAAACTATGGCTACACCTTC.

The rearrangement joins TRBV2 to TRBJ1-5, with a weak D call TRBD1 (5 bases). The CDR3 runs 14 residues. Germline CDR1 SNHLY, CDR2 FYNNEI. Trimming took off 5 bases at V and 4 bases at J, with 12 bases between the two ends. The CDR3 sequence: CASSSVTGNQPQHF. The DNA of the CDR3 is TGTGCCAGCAGTTCGGTAACAGGTAATCAGCCCCAGCATTTT.

This clonotype was picked up a small number of times. The chain is built from TRBV15 and TRBJ2-7, with TRBD1 identical over 9 bases. The V and J ends lost 3 bases and 4 bases, in that order; junction bases with no gene match: 13. The CDR3 spans 17 residues. Germline V gives CDR1 LNHNV, CDR2 YYDKDF (reference sequence). CDR3 sequence (DNA): TGTGCCACCAGCAGGGGGACAGGGAACCGGGAGAGATACGAGCAGTACTTC. Translation gives CATSRGTGNRERYEQYF.

This chain links TRBV28 with TRBJ2-3; no reliable D call. The V end lost 2 bases, the J end lost 6 bases, and 9 bases lay between the germline ends. The CDR3 contains 13 residues. Germline CDR1 reads MDHEN; CDR2 reads SYDVKM. The CDR3 sequence is CASSLDGVDTQYF. The CDR3 bases are TGTGCCAGCAGTTTAGATGGGGTGGATACGCAGTATTTT.

This chain links TRBV28 with TRBJ2-1; 9 bases line up with TRBD2. This CDR3 region has 18 residues. After removal of 5 bases from V and 0 bases from J, the junction contained 11 bases not matched to a gene. Germline V gives CDR1 MDHEN, CDR2 SYDVKM. The CDR3 DNA sequence: TGTGCCAGCAGTGCCTTGTTAGCGGGAGACCGCTCCTACAATGAGCAGTTCTTC. Protein product: CASSALLAGDRSYNEQFF.

The chain recombines TRBV19 with TRBJ2-7, with D perhaps matching TRBD2 (5 bases). Germline CDR1 reads LNHDA; CDR2 reads SQIVND (reference sequence). This CDR3 region has 15 residues. V was trimmed by 4 bases and J by 3 bases, leaving 16 bases between them. The CDR3 sequence: CASSTKQTGIYEQYF. CDR3 in DNA: TGTGCCAGTAGTACCAAACAAACCGGGATCTACGAGCAGTACTTC.

This chain joins TRBV7-2 and TRBJ1-2; no reliable D call. Germline V lookup: CDR1 SGHTA, CDR2 FQGNSA. Trimming cost V 5 bases and J 7 bases, with 8 bases left between them. The CDR3 is made up of 11 amino acids. The CDR3 is CASSPGSGYTF. The DNA for the CDR3 is TGTGCCAGCAGCCCGGGTAGTGGCTACACCTTC.

This rearrangement joins TRBV5-5 to TRBJ2-7; D perhaps matches TRBD2 (5 bases). CDR1 and CDR2 (germline): SGHKS, YYEKEE (reference sequence). The CDR3 is made up of 13 amino acids. Trimming cost V 1 base and J 2 bases, with 7 bases left between them. The CDR3 protein is CASSLMRAYEQYF. The CDR3 DNA reads TGTGCCAGCAGCTTGATGCGGGCCTACGAGCAGTACTTC.

J is TRBJ2-1 and V is TRBV6-6; TRBD2 aligns across 8 bases. The CDR3 length is 17 residues. V gave up 5 bases and J gave up 5 bases; unmatched junction bases: 14. The germline CDR1 and CDR2 sequences are MNHNY and SVGAGI (reference sequence). For the CDR3, the DNA is TGTGCCAGCAGTAACCGCCAGCGGGAGATTTCCCACAATGAGCAGTTCTTC. Encoded protein: CASSNRQREISHNEQFF.

This clonotype has only a few counts. The gene calls are TRBV6-2 or TRBV6-3 and TRBJ2-3; D uncertain. Germline assignment: CDR1 MNHEY and CDR2 SVGEGT. The CDR3 consists of 14 residues. With 6 bases removed from V and 10 bases from J, the gap between germline ends came to 20 bases. CDR3 in amino acids: CASRIPTPAQAQYF. CDR3 nucleotides: TGTGCCAGCAGGATTCCTACACCGGCTCAAGCGCAGTATTTT.

This chain connects TRBV9 to TRBJ1-1, with a weak D call TRBD1 (6 bases). V lost 0 bases to trimming and J lost 5 bases, with 14 bases between them. Germline CDR1 is SGDLS and CDR2 is YYNGEE. The CDR3 runs 15 residues. This chain's CDR3 is CASSVAGTPGTEAFF. The CDR3 DNA reads TGTGCCAGCAGCGTAGCGGGGACACCGGGGACTGAAGCTTTCTTT.

The CDR3 coding sequence is TGTGCCAGCAGGTCTGGGGGGGGGGCGGGTGGCTACACCTTC. It translates to CASRSGGGAGGYTF. The chain uses TRBV27 and TRBJ1-2; TRBD1 is a possible D gene (6 bases). Trimming took off 6 bases at V and 7 bases at J, with 18 bases between the two ends. Germline CDR1 reads MNHEY; CDR2 reads SMNVEV (reference sequence). This CDR3 region has 14 residues.

The rearrangement uses TRBV19 and TRBJ2-1, with D uncertain. Germline V gene lookup returns CDR1 LNHDA and CDR2 SQIVND (reference sequence). This CDR3 comprises 17 residues. Trimming took off 3 bases at V and 0 bases at J, with 15 bases between the two ends. CDR3: CASSIRKGISSYNEQFF. The CDR3 DNA follows: TGTGCCAGTAGTATCCGAAAAGGGATTAGCTCCTACAATGAGCAGTTCTTC.

J is TRBJ1-4 and V is TRBV6-1; D possibly corresponds to TRBD1 (6 bases). Trimming removed 5 bases from V and 8 bases from J, with 12 bases in between. This CDR3 contains 13 residues. From germline, CDR1 is MNHNS and CDR2 SASEGT. The CDR3 DNA is TGTGCCAGCAGTTACAGGGTCTACGAAAAACTGTTTTTT. Residues: CASSYRVYEKLFF.

The chain joins TRBV20-1 to TRBJ2-1, with 9 positions matching TRBD2. The V gene's germline CDR1 is DFQATT and CDR2 SNEGSKA (reference sequence). CDR3 length: 14 amino acids. J lost 5 bases, V lost 6 bases, and 8 bases had no gene match. In DNA form, the CDR3 reads TGCAGTGCCCAGCGGGAGGTAACTCACAATGAGCAGTTCTTC. This gives the protein CSAQREVTHNEQFF.

This chain connects TRBV20-1 to TRBJ1-5, with D maybe TRBD1 (6 bases). CDR1 is DFQATT and CDR2 is SNEGSKA in the germline V gene (reference sequence). This CDR3 has 15 amino acids. Trimming pared 1 base from V and 5 bases from J, leaving 15 bases between. In nucleotides, the CDR3 is TGCAGTGCTAGAGTAGGTCTACAGGGTTATCAGCCCCAGCATTTT. It is translated as CSARVGLQGYQPQHF.

DNA for the CDR3: TGTGCCAGCATGCCCTATGGAAATGAGCAGTTCTTC. As protein: CASMPYGNEQFF. The chain carries TRBV2 and TRBJ2-1; D gene uncertain. CDR3 length: 12 residues. Trimming removed 7 bases at V and 7 bases at J, with 11 bases between. The germline CDR1 and CDR2 sequences are SNHLY and FYNNEI. Combining the CDR3 with reference TRBV2 and TRBJ2-1 gives the whole variable domain EPEVTQTPSHQVTQMGQEVILRCVPISNHLYFYWYRQILGQKVEFLVSFYNNEISEKSEIFDDQFSVERPDGSNFTLKIRSTKLEDSAMYFCASMPYGNEQFFGPGTRLTVL.

The chain is built from TRBV27 and TRBJ2-1; TRBD2 matches at 7 bases. With V trimmed by 2 bases and J by 0 bases, 10 bases remained unmatched. Germline lookup yields CDR1 MNHEY and CDR2 SMNVEV (reference sequence). This CDR3 region has 18 residues. DNA for the CDR3: TGTGCCAGCAGTTTACTTTCCCCTAGCGGAGGCTCCTACAATGAGCAGTTCTTC. This codes for CASSLLSPSGGSYNEQFF.

This chain links TRBV6-2 or TRBV6-3 with TRBJ1-1; D is ambiguous. Germline V gene data show CDR1 as MNHEY and CDR2 as SVGEGT. The CDR3 contains 12 residues. Trimming shortened V by 2 bases and J by 3 bases, and 4 bases separated the two germline ends. CDR3 DNA sequence: TGTGCCAGCAGTTACGGGTACACTGAAGCTTTCTTT. Residues: CASSYGYTEAFF.

The chain combines TRBV7-3 with TRBJ2-5, with 9 positions matching TRBD2. This CDR3 is built from 15 residues. J lost 5 bases, V lost 4 bases, and 8 bases had no gene match. Germline lookup yields CDR1 SGHTA and CDR2 FQGTGA. The CDR3 loop reads CASSWGGGAGETQYF. The DNA of the CDR3 is TGTGCCAGCAGCTGGGGCGGGGGGGCTGGTGAGACCCAGTACTTC.

This clonotype was seen just once. V is TRBV18 and J is TRBJ2-6, with D maybe TRBD1 (5 bases). The germline V gene has CDR1 KGHSH and CDR2 LQKENI. The CDR3 sequence is 17 residues long. Trimming stripped 4 bases from V and 0 bases from J, with 13 bases between. CDR3 loop: CASSRSGSTSGANVLTF. The CDR3 DNA sequence: TGTGCCAGCTCACGTTCAGGGTCTACCTCTGGGGCCAACGTCCTGACTTTC.

V gene TRBV6-4 combines with J gene TRBJ2-1, with D perhaps matching TRBD2 (5 bases). This CDR3 has 12 amino acids. CDR1 is MRHNA and CDR2 is SNTAGT in the germline V gene. V shed 4 bases and J shed 5 bases, with 6 bases lying between them. Here the CDR3 DNA reads TGTGCCAGCAGTGCGGGAAACAATGAGCAGTTCTTC. This encodes CASSAGNNEQFF.

This clonotype has just a few counts. The CDR3 loop is CASSMQGAIDTQYF. The CDR3 DNA is TGTGCCAGTAGTATGCAGGGGGCCATAGATACGCAGTATTTT. The chain is built from TRBV19 and TRBJ2-3, with 8 bases identical to TRBD1. Losses at the gene ends were 3 bases for V and 5 bases for J; bases not matched to a gene: 4. This CDR3 is built from 14 residues. CDR1 and CDR2 (germline): LNHDA, SQIVND (reference sequence).

V gene TRBV7-2 combines with J gene TRBJ2-1; 7 nucleotides match TRBD2. The V segment lost 5 bases and the J segment 6 bases; nucleotides outside the gene matches: 7. Germline assignment: CDR1 SGHTA and CDR2 FQGNSA. The CDR3 has 14 amino acids. This CDR3 reads CASSASGVSNEQFF. As DNA, the CDR3 is TGTGCCAGCAGCGCGAGCGGGGTTAGCAATGAGCAGTTCTTC.

The chain couples TRBV6-1 to TRBJ2-3; 10 bases line up with TRBD2. The CDR3 runs 16 residues. Germline V gene lookup returns CDR1 MNHNS and CDR2 SASEGT. V trimming: 3 bases; J trimming: 5 bases; junction bases outside the gene matches: 8. CDR3 sequence reads: CASSDRSGGAGDTQYF. In DNA, the CDR3 is TGTGCCAGCAGTGATAGGAGCGGGGGGGCGGGAGATACGCAGTATTTT.

This clonotype came up a few times. The chain employs TRBV28 and TRBJ2-3, with 10 bases matching TRBD2. The V gene's germline CDR1 is MDHEN and CDR2 SYDVKM. Unmatched junction bases numbered 6, after V lost 5 bases and J lost 4 bases. This CDR3 has 15 amino acids. CDR3 protein: CASSPVAGGSDTQYF. Here the CDR3 DNA reads TGTGCCAGCAGTCCAGTAGCGGGAGGTTCAGATACGCAGTATTTT. The full variable domain, rest sourced from reference TRBV28 and TRBJ2-3, is DVKVTQSSRYLVKRTGEKVFLECVQDMDHENMFWYRQDPGLGLRLIYFSYDVKMKEKGDIPEGYSVSREKKERFSLILESASTNQTSMYLCASSPVAGGSDTQYFGPGTRLTVL.

This clonotype was seen just once. The rearrangement links TRBV19 to TRBJ2-1; D remains ambiguous. Trimming took off 2 bases at V and 9 bases at J, with 11 bases between the two ends. From germline, CDR1 is LNHDA and CDR2 SQIVND (reference sequence). The CDR3 is 13 amino acids. This CDR3 is CASSITGGGEQFF. The CDR3 DNA is TGTGCCAGTAGTATAACGGGTGGTGGTGAGCAGTTCTTC. Filled out from reference TRBV19 and TRBJ2-1, the complete variable domain reads DGGITQSPKYLFRKEGQNVTLSCEQNLNHDAMYWYRQDPGQGLRLIYYSQIVNDFQKGDIAEGYSVSREKKESFPLTVTSAQKNPTAFYLCASSITGGGEQFFGPGTRLTVL.